The present T cell receptor (beta chain) was sequenced within a study of T cell repertoires in cytomegalovirus infection. Overall study context: CMV infection and matching HLA type were both indicated by public TCR beta signatures.

TCRdb fed the reads into MiXCR, producing one record per CDR3 protein. The sample holds about 100,000 distinct CDR3 sequences, approximately 15% seen once. On this clonotype itself: The target antigen is unknown.

There are 14 residues in the CDR3. V lost 7 bases to trimming and J lost 8 bases, with 20 bases between them. Findings and caveats of the study: HLA-C-restricted CMV clonotypes gave the most frequent clonotype in two of eight donors. Carriers of CMV and the relevant HLA type were discriminated by public TCR beta frequency.

This chain joins TRBV12-3 or TRBV12-4 and TRBJ1-2; D not certain. Sequenced input: PBMCs. This TCR came from a human donor in good health (CMV status not recorded). Some clones in this sample may be carry-over from other donors' samples. The chain's CDR3 is CASNQDSWGSGYTF. CDR3 bases: TGTGCCAGCAACCAGGACTCCTGGGGTTCGGGCTACACCTTC.